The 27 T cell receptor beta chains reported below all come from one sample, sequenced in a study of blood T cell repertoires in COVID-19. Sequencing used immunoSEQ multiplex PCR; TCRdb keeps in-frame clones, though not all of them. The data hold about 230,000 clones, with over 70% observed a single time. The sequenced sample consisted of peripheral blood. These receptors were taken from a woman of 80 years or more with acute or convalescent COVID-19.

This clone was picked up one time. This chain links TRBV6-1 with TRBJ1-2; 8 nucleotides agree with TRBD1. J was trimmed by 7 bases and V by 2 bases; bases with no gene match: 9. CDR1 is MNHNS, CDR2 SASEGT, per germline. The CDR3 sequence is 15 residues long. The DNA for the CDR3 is TGTGCCAGCAGTGAAAGGGCCCAGGGGGCTCCTGGCTACACCTTC. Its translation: CASSERAQGAPGYTF.

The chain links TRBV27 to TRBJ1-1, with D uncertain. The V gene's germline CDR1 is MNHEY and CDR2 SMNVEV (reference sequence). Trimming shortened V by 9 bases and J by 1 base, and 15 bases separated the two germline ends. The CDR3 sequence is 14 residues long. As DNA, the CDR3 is TGTGCCAGATTACGCGGAGGATCGAACACTGAAGCTTTCTTT. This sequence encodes CARLRGGSNTEAFF.

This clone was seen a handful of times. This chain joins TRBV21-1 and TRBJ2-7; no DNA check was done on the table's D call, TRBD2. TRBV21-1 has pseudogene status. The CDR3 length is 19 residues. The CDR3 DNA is TGTGCCAGCAGCATAAAAGAGACTAGCGGGGGCTCGAGCTCCTACGAGCAGTACTTC. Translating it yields CASSIKETSGGSSSYEQYF.

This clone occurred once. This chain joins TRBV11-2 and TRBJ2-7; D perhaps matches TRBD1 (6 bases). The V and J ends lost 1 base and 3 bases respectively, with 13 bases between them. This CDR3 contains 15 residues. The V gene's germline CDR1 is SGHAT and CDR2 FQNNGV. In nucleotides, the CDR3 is TGTGCCAGCAGCTTAGTACGTGGCAGGGGCTACGAGCAGTACTTC. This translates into CASSLVRGRGYEQYF.

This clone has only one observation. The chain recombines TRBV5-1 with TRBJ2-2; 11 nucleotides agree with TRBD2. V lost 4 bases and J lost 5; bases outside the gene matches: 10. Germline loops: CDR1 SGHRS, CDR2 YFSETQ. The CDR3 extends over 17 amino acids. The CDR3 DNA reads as TGCGCCAGCAGCCCCGACGTAGCGGGAGGGCCAACCGGGGAGCTGTTTTTT. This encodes CASSPDVAGGPTGELFF.

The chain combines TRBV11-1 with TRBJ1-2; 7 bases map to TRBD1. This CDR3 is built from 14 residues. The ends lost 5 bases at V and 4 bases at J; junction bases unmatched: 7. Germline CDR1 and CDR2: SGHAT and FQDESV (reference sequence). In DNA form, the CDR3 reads TGTGCCAGCAGCCTAGGGGGCGCCGGCTATGGCTACACCTTC. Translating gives CASSLGGAGYGYTF.

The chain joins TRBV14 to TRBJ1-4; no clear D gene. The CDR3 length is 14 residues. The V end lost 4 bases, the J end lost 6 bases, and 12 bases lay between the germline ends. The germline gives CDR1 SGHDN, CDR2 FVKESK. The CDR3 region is CASSPRRVDEKLFF. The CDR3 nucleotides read TGTGCCAGCAGCCCCCGGAGGGTAGATGAAAAACTGTTTTTT.

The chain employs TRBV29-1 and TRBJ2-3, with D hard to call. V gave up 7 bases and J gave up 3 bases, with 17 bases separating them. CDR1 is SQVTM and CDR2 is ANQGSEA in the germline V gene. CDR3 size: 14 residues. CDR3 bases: TGCAGCGCCGTGACATTTACCAAGACAGATACGCAGTATTTT. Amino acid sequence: CSAVTFTKTDTQYF.

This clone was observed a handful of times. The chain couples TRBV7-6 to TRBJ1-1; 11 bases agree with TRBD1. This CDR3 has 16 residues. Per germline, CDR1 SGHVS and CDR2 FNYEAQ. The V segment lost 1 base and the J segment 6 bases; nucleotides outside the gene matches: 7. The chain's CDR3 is CASSLGWMGQGAEAFF. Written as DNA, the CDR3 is TGTGCCAGCAGCTTAGGGTGGATGGGACAGGGGGCTGAAGCTTTCTTT. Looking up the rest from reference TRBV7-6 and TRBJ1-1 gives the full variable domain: GAGVSQSPRYKVTKRGQDVALRCDPISGHVSLYWYRQALGQGPEFLTYFNYEAQQDKSGLPNDRFSAERPEGSISTLTIQRTEQRDSAMYRCASSLGWMGQGAEAFFGQGTRLTVV.

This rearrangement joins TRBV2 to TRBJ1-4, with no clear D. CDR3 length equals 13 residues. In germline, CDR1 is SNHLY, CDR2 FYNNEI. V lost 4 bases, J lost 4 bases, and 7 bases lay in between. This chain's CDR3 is CASSGEVNEKLFF. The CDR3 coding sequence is TGTGCCAGCAGTGGCGAGGTTAATGAAAAACTGTTTTTT. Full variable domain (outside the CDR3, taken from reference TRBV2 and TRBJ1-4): EPEVTQTPSHQVTQMGQEVILRCVPISNHLYFYWYRQILGQKVEFLVSFYNNEISEKSEIFDDQFSVERPDGSNFTLKIRSTKLEDSAMYFCASSGEVNEKLFFGSGTQLSVL.

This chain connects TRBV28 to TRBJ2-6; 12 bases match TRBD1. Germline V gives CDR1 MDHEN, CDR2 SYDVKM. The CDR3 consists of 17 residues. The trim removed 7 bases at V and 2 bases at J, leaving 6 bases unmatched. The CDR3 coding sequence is TGTGCCAGCAAACCGGGACAGGGGGCCACTGGGGCCAACGTCCTGACTTTC. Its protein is CASKPGQGATGANVLTF.

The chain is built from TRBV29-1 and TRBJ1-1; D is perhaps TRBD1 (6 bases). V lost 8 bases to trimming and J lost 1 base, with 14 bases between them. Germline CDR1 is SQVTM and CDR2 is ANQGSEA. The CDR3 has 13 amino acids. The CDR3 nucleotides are TGCAGCTTCCAGGGACACTCGAACACTGAAGCTTTCTTT. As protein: CSFQGHSNTEAFF.

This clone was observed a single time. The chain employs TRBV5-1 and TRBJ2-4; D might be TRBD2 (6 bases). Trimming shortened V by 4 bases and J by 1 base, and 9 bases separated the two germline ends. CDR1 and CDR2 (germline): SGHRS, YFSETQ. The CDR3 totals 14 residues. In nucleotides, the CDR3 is TGCGCCAGCAGCGCGGGGTCGGCCAAAAACATTCAGTACTTC. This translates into CASSAGSAKNIQYF. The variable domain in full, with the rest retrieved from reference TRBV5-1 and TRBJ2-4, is KAGVTQTPRYLIKTRGQQVTLSCSPISGHRSVSWYQQTPGQGLQFLFEYFSETQRNKGNFPGRFSGRQFSNSRSEMNVSTLELGDSALYLCASSAGSAKNIQYFGAGTRLSVL.

The CDR3 here is CASSTGTGGEKLFF. In nucleotides, the CDR3 is TGTGCCAGCTCAACCGGGACAGGGGGTGAAAAACTGTTTTTT. The J gene is TRBJ1-4, the V gene TRBV18; 11 nucleotides line up with TRBD1. V trimming: 5 bases; J trimming: 7 bases; junction bases outside the gene matches: 3. The length of the CDR3 is 14 residues. CDR1 is KGHSH and CDR2 is LQKENI in the germline V gene. Drawing the rest from reference TRBV18 and TRBJ1-4, the complete variable domain is NAGVMQNPRHLVRRRGQEARLRCSPMKGHSHVYWYRQLPEEGLKFMVYLQKENIIDESGMPKERFSAEFPKEGPSILRIQQVVRGDSAAYFCASSTGTGGEKLFFGSGTQLSVL.

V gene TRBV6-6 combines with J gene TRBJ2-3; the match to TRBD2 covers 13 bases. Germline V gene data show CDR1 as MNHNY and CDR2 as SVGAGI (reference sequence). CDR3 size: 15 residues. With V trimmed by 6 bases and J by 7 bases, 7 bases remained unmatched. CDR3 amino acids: CASSPGLAGLNTQYF. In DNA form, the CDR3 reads TGTGCCAGCAGCCCGGGACTAGCGGGGCTGAATACGCAGTATTTT.

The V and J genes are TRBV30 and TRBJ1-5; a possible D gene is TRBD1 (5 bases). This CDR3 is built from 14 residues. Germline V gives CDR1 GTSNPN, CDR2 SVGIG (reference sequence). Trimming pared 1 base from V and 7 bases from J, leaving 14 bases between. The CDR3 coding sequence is TGTGCCTGGAGTGGCCAGGGTCGGGGGCAGCCCCAGCATTTT. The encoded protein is CAWSGQGRGQPQHF. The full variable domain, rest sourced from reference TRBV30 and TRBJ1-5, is SQTIHQWPATLVQPVGSPLSLECTVEGTSNPNLYWYRQAAGRGLQLLFYSVGIGQISSEVPQNLSASRPQDRQFILSSKKLLLSDSGFYLCAWSGQGRGQPQHFGDGTRLSIL.

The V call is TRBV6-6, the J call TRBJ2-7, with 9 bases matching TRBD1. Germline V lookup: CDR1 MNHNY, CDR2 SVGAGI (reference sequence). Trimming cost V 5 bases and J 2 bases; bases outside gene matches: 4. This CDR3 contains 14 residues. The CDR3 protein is CASSQGQGPYEQYF. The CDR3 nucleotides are TGTGCCAGCAGTCAGGGACAGGGTCCCTACGAGCAGTACTTC.

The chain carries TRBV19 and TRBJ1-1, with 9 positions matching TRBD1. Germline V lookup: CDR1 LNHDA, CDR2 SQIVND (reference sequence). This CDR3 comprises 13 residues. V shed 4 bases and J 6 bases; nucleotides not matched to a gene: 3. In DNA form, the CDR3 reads TGTGCCAGTAGTAGCCGGGACAGGGCTGAAGCTTTCTTT. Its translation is CASSSRDRAEAFF.

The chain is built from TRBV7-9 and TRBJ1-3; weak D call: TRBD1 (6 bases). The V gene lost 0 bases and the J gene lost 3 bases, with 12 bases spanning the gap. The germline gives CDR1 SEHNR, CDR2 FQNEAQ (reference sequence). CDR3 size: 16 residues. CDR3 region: CASSLALVRGGNTIYF. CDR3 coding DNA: TGTGCCAGCAGCTTAGCGTTGGTCAGGGGTGGAAACACCATATATTTT.

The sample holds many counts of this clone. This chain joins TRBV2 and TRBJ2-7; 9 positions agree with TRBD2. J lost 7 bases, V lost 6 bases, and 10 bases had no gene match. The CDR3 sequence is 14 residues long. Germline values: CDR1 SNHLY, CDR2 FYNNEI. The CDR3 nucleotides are TGTGCCAGCAGGGACACCGGGACTAGCTTTGAGCAGTACTTC. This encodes CASRDTGTSFEQYF.

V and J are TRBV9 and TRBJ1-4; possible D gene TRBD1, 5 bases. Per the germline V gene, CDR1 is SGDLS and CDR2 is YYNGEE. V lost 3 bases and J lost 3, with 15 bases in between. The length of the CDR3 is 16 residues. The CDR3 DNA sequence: TGTGCCAGCAGCGCGGCCTCGACAGTGGCTAATGAAAAACTGTTTTTT. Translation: CASSAASTVANEKLFF.

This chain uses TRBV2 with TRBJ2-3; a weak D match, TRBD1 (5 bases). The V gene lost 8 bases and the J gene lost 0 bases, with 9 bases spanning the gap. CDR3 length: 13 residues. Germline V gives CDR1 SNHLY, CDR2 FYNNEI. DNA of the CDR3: TGTGCCAGCGGGGCCCGGAGCACAGATACGCAGTATTTT. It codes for CASGARSTDTQYF. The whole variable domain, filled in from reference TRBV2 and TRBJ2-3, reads EPEVTQTPSHQVTQMGQEVILRCVPISNHLYFYWYRQILGQKVEFLVSFYNNEISEKSEIFDDQFSVERPDGSNFTLKIRSTKLEDSAMYFCASGARSTDTQYFGPGTRLTVL.

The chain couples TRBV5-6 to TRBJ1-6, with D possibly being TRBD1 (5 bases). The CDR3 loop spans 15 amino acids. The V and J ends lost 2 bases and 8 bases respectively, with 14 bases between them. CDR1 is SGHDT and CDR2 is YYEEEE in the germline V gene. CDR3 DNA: TGTGCCAGCAGCTTCCAGGGCAGGTCCTATTCACCCCTCCACTTT. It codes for CASSFQGRSYSPLHF.

This CDR3 reads CASNGGGEQFF. The CDR3 bases are TGTGCCAGCAATGGGGGAGGTGAGCAGTTCTTC. The rearrangement uses TRBV5-4 and TRBJ2-1, with a tentative D call TRBD2 (6 bases). CDR3 size: 11 residues. The ends were cut back, 6 bases at V and 9 bases at J, with 10 bases in the middle. Germline values: CDR1 SGHNT, CDR2 YYREEE (reference sequence).

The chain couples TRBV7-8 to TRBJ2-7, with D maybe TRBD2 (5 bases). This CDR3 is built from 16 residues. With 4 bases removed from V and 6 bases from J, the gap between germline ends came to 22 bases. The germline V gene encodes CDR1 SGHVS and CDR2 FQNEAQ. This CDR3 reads CASSSLITRVRSEQYF. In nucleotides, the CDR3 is TGTGCCAGCAGCTCTTTAATTACTAGAGTACGTTCCGAGCAGTACTTC.

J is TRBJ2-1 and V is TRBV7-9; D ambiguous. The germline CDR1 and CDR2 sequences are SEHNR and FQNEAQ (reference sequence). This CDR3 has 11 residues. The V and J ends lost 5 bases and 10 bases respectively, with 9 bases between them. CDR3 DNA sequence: TGTGCCAGCAGCCGCGAACTAGAGCAGTTCTTC. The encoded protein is CASSRELEQFF.

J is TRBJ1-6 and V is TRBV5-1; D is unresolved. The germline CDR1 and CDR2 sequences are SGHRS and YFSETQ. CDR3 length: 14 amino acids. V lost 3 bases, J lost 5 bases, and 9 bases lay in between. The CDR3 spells CASSSNTNNSPLHF. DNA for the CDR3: TGCGCCAGCAGCTCCAACACTAATAATTCACCCCTCCACTTT.